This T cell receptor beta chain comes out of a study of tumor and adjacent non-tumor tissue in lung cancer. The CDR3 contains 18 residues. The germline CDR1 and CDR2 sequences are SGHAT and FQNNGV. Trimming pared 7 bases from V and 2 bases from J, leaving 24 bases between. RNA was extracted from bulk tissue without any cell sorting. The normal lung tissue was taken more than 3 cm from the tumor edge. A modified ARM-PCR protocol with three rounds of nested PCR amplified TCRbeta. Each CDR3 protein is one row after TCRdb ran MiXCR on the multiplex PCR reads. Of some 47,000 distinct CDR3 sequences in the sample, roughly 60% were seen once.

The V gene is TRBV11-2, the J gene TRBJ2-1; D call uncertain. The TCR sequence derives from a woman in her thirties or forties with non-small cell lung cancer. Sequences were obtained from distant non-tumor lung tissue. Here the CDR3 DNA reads TGTGCCAGCAACTTGATGCCCATTAGTGCGGTTGCCTACAATGAGCAGTTCTTC. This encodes CASNLMPISAVAYNEQFF.